The entry below describes one TCR beta chain. Antigen: not known. Germline V gives CDR1 LNHNV, CDR2 YYDKDF (reference sequence). Trimming took 5 bases from V and 3 from J, leaving 13 bases between them. The CDR3 sequence is 14 residues long. Semi-nested PCR with Nested Universal Primer A followed constant-region reverse priming of full-length variable regions. TCRdb re-called the 5' RACE reads through MiXCR, storing one row per CDR3 protein. The table includes about 40,000 distinct CDR3 sequences, about 32% detected once. Whole-study findings and limits: In terms of TCR gene usage, tumor memory CD4+ T cells clustered together with blood and lymph node memory CD4+ cells, as well as with lymph node naive CD4+ cells. Whole repertoires were not studied in the larger cohort, only one V-J beta rearrangement.

Memory CD4+ cells were defined as CD4+CD45RO+CD25-. V is TRBV15 and J is TRBJ1-1, with a tentative D call TRBD1 (6 bases). This TCR was recovered from a female donor with breast cancer. The sequencing sample was made of tumor-infiltrating memory CD4+ T cells sorted from the breast tumor. Subset specified: memory CD4+ T cells, CD4+CD45RO+CD25-. The CDR3 reads CATSGQSSDTEAFF. The CDR3, as DNA: TGTGCCACCAGCGGACAGAGTTCTGACACTGAAGCTTTCTTT.